This TCR beta chain was retrieved from a study of human T cells and chemical hapten exposure. Overall study: Weekly diphenylcyclopropenone doses were given to patients' scalps across the roughly 25-week study. Per-sample variation in TCR yield stemmed mainly from small pooled library volume differences.

Regarding this clonotype: Its antigen is currently unknown.

The time point denotes: pre-sensitization, week 0. Treatment defined: therapeutic diphenylcyclopropenone sensitization with weekly scalp DPC. Those who donated were patients with alopecia, 18 to 70 years of age, and suitable for DPC. Germline V lookup: CDR1 SQVTM, CDR2 ANQGSEA. This CDR3 has 14 residues. The junction had 4 bases not matched to a gene; V was cut back by 6 bases and J by 1 base. TCRdb processed the RACE reads anew with MiXCR; each CDR3 protein has one entry. The sample shows fewer than 50,000 distinct CDR3 sequences, approximately 7.6% of them seen only once. General study results and limits: TCRs exceeding 1 in 1000 frequency stayed unchanged with DPC sensitization.

The receptor's source is a woman aged 50 to 60 with alopecia areata. Some clones in this sample may be carry-over from other donors' samples. Sequenced here: whole blood, sampled in connection with sensitization to the hapten diphenylcyclopropenone (DPC). The chain links TRBV29-1 to TRBJ2-3, with TRBD2 matching over 10 bases. This CDR3 is CSVVGLAGTDTQYF. The CDR3 DNA reads as TGCAGCGTCGTCGGACTAGCGGGCACAGATACGCAGTATTTT.